This T cell receptor (beta chain) appears in the sequencing data of a study of T cell responses to AZD1222 COVID-19 vaccine. The table lists this clone with a count of one. Its antigen is as yet unknown. Clones were sequenced by immunoSEQ multiplex PCR, and TCRdb holds only the in-frame ones, with some missing. The profile shows nearly 110,000 clones, around 93% of them singletons. V was shortened by 0 bases and J by 5 bases, with 10 bases between the two germline ends. The V gene's germline CDR1 is SGHDN and CDR2 FVKESK. The CDR3 is made up of 14 amino acids. Study-wide findings and caveats: Seropositive at baseline were only a handful of AZD1222 recipients.

V is TRBV14 and J is TRBJ1-2; no definite D call. The TCR sequence derives from an adult who received the AZD1222 COVID-19 vaccine. Specimen: peripheral blood, collected 28 days after the second AZD1222 dose. CDR3 coding DNA: TGTGCCAGCAGCCAAGATCGGCTTACGTATGGCTACACCTTC. This sequence encodes CASSQDRLTYGYTF.